This T cell receptor beta chain came from a study of blood T cells in healthy people across ages. Notes on the study in general: Donor CMV infection status was unknown, possibly confounding age-related changes in expanded clonotypes. Higher diversity, along with more naive CD4+ cells, distinguished long-lived donors from aged donors.

In this sample, this clonotype turned up many times. Antigen unknown. This CDR3 spans 16 amino acids. CDR1 SGHTA and CDR2 FQGNSA come from the germline V gene. J lost 0 bases, V lost 1 base, and 3 bases had no gene match. Primed by a sample-barcoded 5' primer and a J-beta primer mix, a second PCR proceeded for about 7 to 11 cycles. TCRdb re-derived calls from the 5' RACE reads in MiXCR, one entry per CDR3 protein. The table has more than 800,000 distinct CDR3 sequences, roughly 26% seen once. The TCR was taken from a woman older than 75 in good health. The sample consisted of blood. The chain employs TRBV7-2 and TRBJ1-5; TRBD1 agrees at 7 bases. DNA of the CDR3: TGTGCCAGCAGCTTAGAGGGGGCGAATAGCAATCAGCCCCAGCATTTT. This translates into CASSLEGANSNQPQHF. Complete variable domain (other parts from reference TRBV7-2 and TRBJ1-5): GAGVSQSPSNKVTEKGKDVELRCDPISGHTALYWYRQSLGQGLEFLIYFQGNSAPDKSGLPSDRFSAERTGGSVSTLTIQRTQQEDSAVYLCASSLEGANSNQPQHFGDGTRLSIL.